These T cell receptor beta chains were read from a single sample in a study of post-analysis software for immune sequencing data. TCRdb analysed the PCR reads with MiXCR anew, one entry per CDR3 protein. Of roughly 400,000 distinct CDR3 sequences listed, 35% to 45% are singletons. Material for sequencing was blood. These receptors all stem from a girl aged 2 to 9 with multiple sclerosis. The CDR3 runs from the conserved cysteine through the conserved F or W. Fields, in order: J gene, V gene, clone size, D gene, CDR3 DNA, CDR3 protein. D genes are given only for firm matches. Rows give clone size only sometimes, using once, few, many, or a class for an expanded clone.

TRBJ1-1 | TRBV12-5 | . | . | TGTGCTAGTGGTTTGCAAACCTACGGACAGCTGAACACTGAAGCTTTCTTT | CASGLQTYGQLNTEAFF
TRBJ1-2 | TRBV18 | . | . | TGTGCCAGCTCAGAAGGGGACCGCTATGGCTACACCTTC | CASSEGDRYGYTF
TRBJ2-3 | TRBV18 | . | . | TGTGCCAGCTCACCAAGAACGGCAGATACGCAGTATTTT | CASSPRTADTQYF
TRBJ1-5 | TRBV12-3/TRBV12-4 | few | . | TGTGCCAGCAGTTTAGGTAGGGGAGGAAGGGGATATAGCAATCAGCCCCAGCATTTT | CASSLGRGGRGYSNQPQHF
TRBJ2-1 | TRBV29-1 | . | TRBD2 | TGCAGCGTCTTGTCGACTAGCGGGGACTACAATGAGCAGTTCTTC | CSVLSTSGDYNEQFF
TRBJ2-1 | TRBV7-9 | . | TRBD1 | TGTGTCAGCAGCCCTGGTGGGACAGGGAGGAATGAGCAGTTCTTC | CVSSPGGTGRNEQFF
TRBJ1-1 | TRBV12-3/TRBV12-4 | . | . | TGTGCCAGCAGTTTAAATGGCCCGTCGGCTTTCTTT | CASSLNGPSAFF
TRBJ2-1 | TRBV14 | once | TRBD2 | TGTGCCAGCAGCCAAGAAATACTAGCGGGAAGGTATGAGCAGTTCTTC | CASSQEILAGRYEQFF
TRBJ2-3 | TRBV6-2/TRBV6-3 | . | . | TGTGCCAGCAGTTACAGGGACGGAGATACGCAGTATTTT | CASSYRDGDTQYF
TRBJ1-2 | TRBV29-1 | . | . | TGCAGCGTCGCCCGTGCGGTGAAGGCGACATCTAACTATGGCTACACCTTC | CSVARAVKATSNYGYTF
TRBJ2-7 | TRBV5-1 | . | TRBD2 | TGCGCCAGCAGCCCTCGGGGGGACGAGCAGTACTTC | CASSPRGDEQYF
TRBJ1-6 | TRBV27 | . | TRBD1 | TGTGCCAGCAGTCAAGGGACAGGCAGTTATAATTCACCCCTCCACTTT | CASSQGTGSYNSPLHF
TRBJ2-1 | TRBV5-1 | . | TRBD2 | TGCGCCAGCAGCTTGGGACTAGCGGCCTTCAATGAGCAGTTCTTC | CASSLGLAAFNEQFF
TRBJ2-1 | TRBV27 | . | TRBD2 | TGTGCCAGCAGTTACCGACTAGCGGGAGATAAGGAGCAGTTCTTC | CASSYRLAGDKEQFF
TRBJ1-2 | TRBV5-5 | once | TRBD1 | TGTGCCAGCAGCTCTCTAAACCAAGGGACAGAGAGAAACTATGGCTACACCTTC | CASSSLNQGTERNYGYTF
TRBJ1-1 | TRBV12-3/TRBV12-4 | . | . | TGTGCCAGCAGTCGACTCTCGACCAACACTGAAGCTTTCTTT | CASSRLSTNTEAFF
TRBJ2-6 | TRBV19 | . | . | TGTGCCAGTAGTATTCTGGGACATACTTTTTCTGGGGCCAACGTCCTGACTTTC | CASSILGHTFSGANVLTF
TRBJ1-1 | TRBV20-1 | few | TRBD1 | TGCAGTGCTAGAGATCGGACAGGGGAGGCCGCTGAAGCTTTCTTT | CSARDRTGEAAEAFF
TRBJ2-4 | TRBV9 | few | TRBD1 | TGTGCCAGCAGCGCGTTACCACAGGGGACCATTCAGTACTTC | CASSALPQGTIQYF
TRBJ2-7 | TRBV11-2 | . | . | TGTGCCAGCAGCCTGCTGTGGGACGAATCCTACGAGCAGTACTTC | CASSLLWDESYEQYF
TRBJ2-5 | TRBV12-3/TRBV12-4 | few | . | TGTGCCAGCAGCCGGGACTCCCCCAAAGAGGCCCAGTACTTC | CASSRDSPKEAQYF
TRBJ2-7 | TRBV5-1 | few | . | TGCGCCAGCAGCTTGGCAGGGATCCACGAGCAGTACTTC | CASSLAGIHEQYF
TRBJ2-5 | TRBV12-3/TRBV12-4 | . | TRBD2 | TGTGCCAGCTTTAAGCGGGGGGGTTCCCAAAATGAGCAGTACTTC | CASFKRGGSQNEQYF
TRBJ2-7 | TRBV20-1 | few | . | TGCAGTGCCCCAGGGGTCCAAGTAAATTACGAGCAGTACTTC | CSAPGVQVNYEQYF
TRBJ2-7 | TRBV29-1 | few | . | TGCAGCGAAGGCCCGTCCCTCGGGACGGAGTACTACGAGCAGTACTTC | CSEGPSLGTEYYEQYF
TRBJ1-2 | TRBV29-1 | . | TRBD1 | TGCAGCGTTGGGGGACAGGGTCAGGGCTATGGCTACACCTTC | CSVGGQGQGYGYTF
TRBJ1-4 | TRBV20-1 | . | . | TGCAGTGCTAGGGCCCTAGGCAGCGACAATGAAAAACTGTTTTTT | CSARALGSDNEKLFF
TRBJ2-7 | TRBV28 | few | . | TGTGCCAGCAAGCCGCTCCGTATGGGGAACGAGCAGTACTTC | CASKPLRMGNEQYF
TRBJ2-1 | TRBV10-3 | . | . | TGTGCCATCAGTGGTCGGAGACCCTGCCCGCAGTTCTTC | CAISGRRPCPQFF
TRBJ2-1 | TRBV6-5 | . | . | TGTGCCAGCAGTTACTCGATTTCTCCGGGGGATGAGCAGTTCTTC | CASSYSISPGDEQFF
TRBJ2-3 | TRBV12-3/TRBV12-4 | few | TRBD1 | TGTGCCAGCAGTCCGGGACAGGGGAACTTCCCTACGCAGTATTTT | CASSPGQGNFPTQYF
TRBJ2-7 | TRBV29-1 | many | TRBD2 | TGCAGCGCACGAACCCGGCTAGCGGGAGACGAGCAGTACTTC | CSARTRLAGDEQYF